The 20 T cell receptor beta chains reported below all come from one sample, sequenced in a study of blood T cells in healthy people across ages. Primers used in a second PCR of roughly 6 to 11 cycles were a sample-barcoded 5' primer and a J-beta primer mix. Using its own MiXCR run on the 5' RACE reads, TCRdb lists one record per CDR3 protein. This sample has 1,300,000 or so distinct CDR3 sequences; 55% to 75% occur once, and the top ten carry about 6.7%. The sample was blood. The receptors shown here come from a man aged 18 to 35 in good health.

A few counts support this clonotype. This rearrangement joins TRBV25-1 to TRBJ1-1; no clear D gene. This CDR3 has 11 amino acids. V gave up 7 bases and J gave up 5 bases, with 8 bases separating them. Germline loops: CDR1 MGHDK, CDR2 SYGVNS. This CDR3 reads CASTMGTEAFF. As DNA, the CDR3 is TGTGCCAGCACAATGGGGACTGAAGCTTTCTTT.

There are a few counts of this clonotype. The chain uses TRBV12-5 and TRBJ1-1, with D unclear. V was clipped by 9 bases and J by 1 base, with 9 bases between them. Germline V gives CDR1 LGHNT, CDR2 FRNRAP. The CDR3 totals 12 residues. The CDR3 here is CASKGQNTEAFF. CDR3 DNA sequence: TGTGCTAGCAAAGGTCAGAACACTGAAGCTTTCTTT.

About this clonotype itself: Mismatch with germline at one junction end may stem from a read error. The chain joins TRBV29-1 to TRBJ2-5; 9 positions match TRBD2. CDR1 is SQVTM and CDR2 is ANQGSEA in the germline V gene. This CDR3 has 14 amino acids. As DNA, the CDR3 is TGTAGCGTTGAAGAAGCGGGGGGTTTTGAGACCCAGTACTTC. This gives the protein CSVEEAGGFETQYF.

The chain combines TRBV7-2 with TRBJ2-5, with TRBD2 matching over 8 bases. From germline, CDR1 is SGHTA and CDR2 FQGNSA. The CDR3 totals 15 residues. V lost 4 bases to trimming and J lost 4 bases; unmatched junction nucleotides: 8. CDR3 loop: CASSWGTRLGETQYF. The CDR3 coding sequence is TGTGCCAGCAGCTGGGGGACTAGGCTGGGAGAGACCCAGTACTTC.

The rearrangement uses TRBV20-1 and TRBJ1-2, with a weak D call TRBD1 (6 bases). V dropped 6 bases and J dropped 2 bases, with 28 bases sitting between them. The CDR3 is 18 residues long. Per germline, CDR1 DFQATT and CDR2 SNEGSKA (reference sequence). CDR3 DNA: TGCAGTGCAGACAGAAACAGGGCTTCTCGAAATTTGAACTATGGCTACACCTTC. Protein product: CSADRNRASRNLNYGYTF.

The chain is built from TRBV5-6 and TRBJ1-2; D call uncertain. With 1 base removed from V and 4 bases from J, the gap between germline ends came to 8 bases. Germline V gives CDR1 SGHDT, CDR2 YYEEEE. The CDR3 covers 13 residues. The DNA for the CDR3 is TGTGCCAGCAGCTTGAACCGACGCTATGGCTACACCTTC. It encodes CASSLNRRYGYTF.

The rearrangement uses TRBV20-1 and TRBJ2-5; TRBD2 agrees at 11 bases. CDR1 DFQATT and CDR2 SNEGSKA come from the germline V gene (reference sequence). There are 18 residues in the CDR3. With 1 base clipped from V and 2 bases from J, the junction kept 12 bases outside the gene matches. The CDR3 sequence is CSARVFLASGGNQETQYF. DNA for the CDR3: TGCAGTGCTAGAGTATTCTTGGCTAGCGGGGGGAATCAAGAGACCCAGTACTTC.

The CDR3 region is CATSGGKTVIETQYF. For the CDR3, the DNA is TGTGCCACCAGTGGGGGGAAGACAGTTATTGAGACCCAGTACTTC. This chain links TRBV24-1 with TRBJ2-7; D assignment may be TRBD1 or TRBD2 (5 bases each). The J call may be wrong; the DNA end is better matched by TRBJ2-5. Germline CDR1 reads KGHDR; CDR2 reads SFDVKD. This CDR3 is 15 amino acids long.

This chain links TRBV7-9 with TRBJ2-6; D is possibly TRBD1 (6 bases). Germline CDR1 and CDR2: SEHNR and FQNEAQ (reference sequence). The CDR3 is 15 amino acids. V was pared by 8 bases and J by 2 bases, with 13 bases between. The CDR3, as DNA: TGTGCCAGCGGGGGCAAGGGAACTGGGGCCAACGTCCTGACTTTC. This codes for CASGGKGTGANVLTF.

The chain uses TRBV4-3 and TRBJ2-3; 11 positions agree with TRBD2. The V segment lost 0 bases and the J segment 4 bases; nucleotides outside the gene matches: 9. Germline CDR1 reads LGHNA; CDR2 reads YSLEER. This CDR3 is 18 amino acids long. Written as DNA, the CDR3 is TGCGCCAGCAGCCAAGATCTGTTAGCGGGGGGGTCCGCAGATACGCAGTATTTT. It translates to CASSQDLLAGGSADTQYF.

V gene TRBV18 combines with J gene TRBJ1-1; D is ambiguous. This CDR3 is built from 13 residues. Trimming left V 0 bases short and J 4 bases short, with 6 bases between. Looked up from germline, CDR1 is KGHSH and CDR2 is LQKENI. CDR3 DNA sequence: TGTGCCAGCTCACCACCCATAACCACTGAAGCTTTCTTT. Translated, it gives CASSPPITTEAFF.

The J gene is TRBJ1-2, the V gene TRBV25-1; tentative D call: TRBD1 (5 bases). Germline CDR1 is MGHDK and CDR2 is SYGVNS. This CDR3 is 15 amino acids long. The V and J ends lost 8 bases and 6 bases respectively, with 22 bases between them. Here the CDR3 DNA reads TGTGCCAGCGGCATCCCCTGGGGGGAAGGAAATGGCTACACCTTC. Amino acids: CASGIPWGEGNGYTF.

This clonotype was seen only once. V usage is TRBV9 and J usage is TRBJ1-6; D may be TRBD1 (5 bases). Germline lookup yields CDR1 SGDLS and CDR2 YYNGEE. The CDR3 loop spans 14 amino acids. V gave up 4 bases and J gave up 10 bases, with 15 bases separating them. CDR3 region: CASSPSQGGSPLHF. Here the CDR3 DNA reads TGTGCCAGCAGCCCATCCCAGGGAGGATCACCCCTCCACTTT.

In DNA form, the CDR3 reads TGTGCCACACAGGGCCCTAGCACAGATACGCAGTATTTT. Amino acid sequence: CATQGPSTDTQYF. This chain uses TRBV10-3 with TRBJ2-3; D might be TRBD1 (6 bases). Trimming left V 10 bases short and J 0 bases short, with 11 bases between. The CDR3 sequence is 13 residues long. CDR1 and CDR2 from the germline V gene are ENHRY and SYGVKD.

This chain links TRBV5-1 with TRBJ2-1; TRBD2 aligns across 10 bases. The CDR3 length is 15 residues. From germline, CDR1 is SGHRS and CDR2 YFSETQ. J was trimmed by 9 bases and V by 0 bases; bases with no gene match: 6. CDR3 residues: CASSLEASGSGEQFF. The CDR3 bases are TGCGCCAGCAGCTTGGAAGCTAGCGGGAGCGGTGAGCAGTTCTTC.

V is TRBV5-6 and J is TRBJ2-3; the match to TRBD2 covers 12 bases. The CDR3 runs 17 residues. Germline CDR1 SGHDT, CDR2 YYEEEE. V gave up 2 bases and J gave up 2 bases; unmatched junction bases: 6. DNA for the CDR3: TGTGCCAGCAGCTTACCTCTAGCGGGGGGGCTCACAGATACGCAGTATTTT. Its translation: CASSLPLAGGLTDTQYF.

The rearrangement links TRBV15 to TRBJ1-5; D ambiguous. The CDR3 runs to 14 residues. Trimming stripped 1 base from V and 5 bases from J, with 9 bases between. Germline V CDR1 and CDR2: LNHNV, YYDKDF (reference sequence). CDR3 DNA: TGTGCCACCAGCAGAGTCGGACTAGATCAGCCCCAGCATTTT. Its translation: CATSRVGLDQPQHF.

V and J are TRBV6-6 and TRBJ1-4; tentative D call: TRBD1 (6 bases). V was pared by 0 bases and J by 8 bases, with 10 bases between. The CDR3 runs 14 residues. CDR1 is MNHNY, CDR2 SVGAGI, per germline (reference sequence). CDR3 coding DNA: TGTGCCAGCAGTTACTCAGGGGGGGGCGAAAAACTGTTTTTT. Its translation: CASSYSGGGEKLFF.

The genes are TRBV2 and TRBJ2-3; D is possibly TRBD2 (7 bases). Trimming took 10 bases from V and 3 from J, leaving 14 bases between them. CDR1 SNHLY and CDR2 FYNNEI come from the germline V gene. The CDR3 spans 13 residues. The CDR3 region has the DNA TGTGCCATCCGAGGGGGGGGGACAGATACGCAGTATTTT. Protein: CAIRGGGTDTQYF.

The chain joins TRBV5-1 to TRBJ2-3; 8 bases align to TRBD2. With V trimmed by 6 bases and J by 6 bases, 12 bases remained unmatched. In germline, CDR1 is SGHRS, CDR2 YFSETQ. This CDR3 comprises 15 residues. DNA of the CDR3: TGCGCCAGCAACGGCGGGGGGCCAAATGGGGATACGCAGTATTTT. It translates to CASNGGGPNGDTQYF.